This TCR beta chain derives from a study of blood T cells in healthy people across ages. Regarding the study as a whole: A conclusive naive versus antigen-experienced comparison was prevented by the unsorted PBMCs.

Alongside a J-beta primer mix, a sample-barcoded 5' primer served in a second PCR lasting about 6 to 12 cycles. A single record per CDR3 protein comes from TCRdb applying MiXCR to the 5' RACE reads. The table shows over a million distinct CDR3 sequences, with 40% to 50% occurring only once. This clonotype was counted a single time. Its target is not known. This could be a read error, since a much larger clone is one nucleotide away. The sample taken for sequencing was blood. The sequence derives from an older woman in good health.

The CDR3 loop is CASRRTGCEQFF. The CDR3 DNA reads as TGTGCCAGCAGACGAACAGGGTGCGAGCAGTTCTTC. The chain links TRBV12-3 or TRBV12-4 to TRBJ2-1, with D possibly being TRBD1 (6 bases). With 6 bases removed from V and 10 bases from J, the gap between germline ends came to 13 bases. The CDR3 length is 12 residues.